This T cell receptor beta chain was captured by sequencing in a study of metastatic and nonmetastatic thyroid tumors (dated by TCRdb to 2018 to 2021). At the level of the whole study: The researchers compared repertoires between peripheral blood samples and tumor or nodule tissue samples from patients with malignant or benign thyroid disease. The paper's findings and limits, for the study overall: TCR beta diversity was reported as significantly higher in malignant tumors than in benign nodules, in both blood and tumor samples.

Library construction relied on PCR. The sample was run on an Illumina HiSeq 4000. The TCR beta-chain CDR3 region of each patient was profiled by high-throughput sequencing. The study's own analysis went as follows. Drawing on CDR3 differences between clinicopathological groups, the researchers built a classifier meant to tell apart patients with distant-metastatic papillary thyroid cancer. To measure repertoire diversity the researchers used the Shannon index, while the Morisita-Horn index served to gauge how similar the tumor and blood repertoires were. TCRdb handled the public reads itself, with Q25 trimming in fastp and clone calling in MiXCR, and kept productive beta chains. Here the V and J calls rest on TCRdb's processing, not on the authors' analysis. The sample data list some 21,000 clones, and approximately 20% of these were observed just once. Jointly, the top ten make up roughly 21% of the sample.

Before undergoing thyroid surgery, none of the patients had been given any kind of treatment. Using T-cell receptor beta sequencing, the study looked back at clinical samples from patients collected from about 2011 to 2018. This clone was observed at least ten times. This clone's antigen is unknown. The input lacks base qualities; no much larger clone sits a single base away. V loses 3 bases of germline sequence and J loses 2 bases, and the interval between the two ends is 22 bases. From its cysteine to its phenylalanine, the CDR3 spans 18 amino acids. The read is trimmed to its CDR3 DNA, 54 bases read in frame from base 1. CDR1 and CDR2, per the germline V gene, are MGHDK and SYGVNS.

The chain uses TRBV25-1 and TRBJ2-5, with TRBD2 as a weak D call on 7 bases. Sample: blood. The origin of this receptor is a male donor with papillary thyroid cancer or a benign thyroid nodule (not recorded which). Some clones in this sample may be carry-over from other donors' samples. The CDR3 region has the sequence CASSEGGGRLYRQETQYF. The nucleotides are TGTGCCAGCAGTGAGGGAGGGGGAAGGCTCTACCGGCAAGAGACCCAGTACTTC.